The rows below give T cell receptor beta chains drawn from one sample of a study of shared clonotypes between healthy human individuals. Data came from immunoSEQ multiplex PCR; TCRdb stores just in-frame clones and leaves some out. The sample has roughly 2.1 million clones; roughly 91% are singletons. The sample consisted of naive CD8+ T cells from PBMCs. These receptors all come from a man aged 18 to 29 in good health. Some clones in this sample may be carry-over from other donors' samples. Each CDR3 is given with its conserved first and last residue. D genes are given only for firm matches. A clone size is listed for some rows: how often the clone was seen (once, few, many), or a class if it is expanded.

CASSPRGGELLAKNIQYF TGTGCCAGCAGCCCTCGGGGCGGTGAATTGCTAGCCAAAAACATTCAGTACTTC once . TRBJ2-4 TRBV7-8
CSAQTGSYEQYF TGCAGCGCTCAGACAGGTTCGTACGAGCAGTACTTC . . TRBJ2-7 TRBV29-1
CSAAVLQSNTGELFF TGCAGCGCCGCTGTCCTGCAGTCGAACACCGGGGAGCTGTTTTTT once . TRBJ2-2 TRBV29-1
CATSGGVSGASGTQYF TGTGCCACCAGCGGGGGGGTTAGCGGGGCCAGCGGGACCCAGTACTTC . TRBD2 TRBJ2-5 TRBV15
CASSLSGADRNYGYTF TGTGCCAGCAGCTTAAGTGGAGCAGACAGGAACTATGGCTACACCTTC once . TRBJ1-2 TRBV7-3
CASSFAGGLETQYF TGTGCCAGCAGCTTCGCGGGAGGGTTGGAGACCCAGTACTTC . TRBD2 TRBJ2-5 TRBV7-2
CASSADPGGAYEQYF TGCGCCAGCAGCGCCGACCCTGGGGGCGCCTACGAGCAGTACTTC once . TRBJ2-7 TRBV5-1
CASSLSGEQFF TGTGCCAGCAGCTTAAGCGGTGAGCAGTTCTTC . . TRBJ2-1 TRBV7-9
CASSLGGVGEQFF TGTGCCAGCAGCTTGGGAGGGGTGGGTGAGCAGTTCTTC . . TRBJ2-1 TRBV5-4
CASSAALADNTYEQYF TGTGCCAGCAGCGCCGCGCTAGCGGACAATACCTACGAGCAGTACTTC . TRBD2 TRBJ2-7 TRBV7-3
CASSQALGEQFF TGCGCCAGCAGCCAGGCCCTCGGTGAGCAGTTCTTC . . TRBJ2-1 TRBV4-3
CASSFLQGTDTQYF TGTGCCAGCAGTTTTCTACAGGGCACAGATACGCAGTATTTT . . TRBJ2-3 TRBV28
CSVELAGESEQYF TGCAGCGTTGAACTAGCGGGGGAGAGCGAGCAGTACTTC once TRBD2 TRBJ2-7 TRBV29-1
CASRQGVSYEQYF TGTGCCAGCAGACAGGGGGTCTCCTACGAGCAGTACTTC . TRBD1 TRBJ2-7 TRBV27
CSVGSNQIGGYGYTF TGCAGCGTCGGCAGCAATCAAATAGGGGGCTATGGCTACACCTTC . . TRBJ1-2 TRBV29-1
CASSLAADNYGYTF TGTGCCAGCAGCTTAGCCGCAGATAACTATGGCTACACCTTC . . TRBJ1-2 TRBV7-9
CAISESKQRFGAANTEAFF TGTGCCATCAGTGAGTCGAAACAAAGGTTTGGGGCAGCGAACACTGAAGCTTTCTTT . . TRBJ1-1 TRBV10-3
CASSKPRDRGETEAFF TGTGCCAGTAGTAAGCCTCGGGACAGGGGAGAGACTGAAGCTTTCTTT . TRBD1 TRBJ1-1 TRBV19
CASSAGGLKGF TGTGCCAGCAGCGCCGGGGGGTTGAAAGGATTT . . TRBJ1-1 TRBV7-9
CATSRDFILAGAFGGEPKETQYF TGTGCCACCAGCAGAGATTTTATACTAGCGGGAGCGTTTGGTGGGGAACCTAAAGAGACCCAGTACTTC . TRBD2 TRBJ2-5 TRBV15
CASDRGPNTGELFF TGTGCCAGTGACAGGGGACCCAACACCGGGGAGCTGTTTTTT once TRBD1 TRBJ2-2 TRBV2
CASSGRISTSTDTQYF TGTGCCAGCAGTGGGCGAATATCTACAAGCACAGATACGCAGTATTTT . . TRBJ2-3 TRBV2
CASSLGAADTQYF TGTGCCAGCAGCTTGGGGGCGGCGGATACGCAGTATTTT . . TRBJ2-3 TRBV7-3
CASSTGRNQPQHF TGTGCCAGCAGCACAGGGCGAAATCAGCCCCAGCATTTT few . TRBJ1-5 TRBV11-2
CASSMDSLRTTGELFF TGTGCCAGCAGCATGGACTCCCTAAGGACCACCGGGGAGCTGTTTTTT . . TRBJ2-2 TRBV7-9
CATKDGYGYTF TGTGCCACAAAGGACGGCTATGGCTACACCTTC . . TRBJ1-2 TRBV19
CASSDKGALGGELFF TGTGCCAGCAGCGATAAGGGGGCGCTAGGCGGGGAGCTGTTTTTT . TRBD1 TRBJ2-2 TRBV7-9
CASSEGGGYTDTQYF TGCGCCAGCAGTGAGGGCGGGGGCTACACAGATACGCAGTATTTT . . TRBJ2-3 TRBV10-1